The rows below give T cell receptor beta chains drawn from one sample of a study of human T cells and chemical hapten exposure. One entry per CDR3 protein, called by TCRdb with MiXCR from the RACE reads. The table shows over 85,000 distinct CDR3 sequences, with under 14% occurring only once. The material sequenced was whole blood, taken in connection with sensitization to the hapten diphenylcyclopropenone (DPC). All receptors derive from a woman aged 55 to 70 with alopecia areata. Some clones in this sample may be carry-over from other donors' samples. CDR3s include the opening cysteine and the closing phenylalanine or tryptophan. The D gene is left open where the match is weak. Clone size appears in some rows only: once, few, many, or a class for an expanded clone.

v_call	d_call	j_call	clone_size	cdr3_aa	cdr3_nt
TRBV12-5	NA	TRBJ1-1	few	CASGWGRGTEAFF	TGTGCTAGTGGTTGGGGTCGGGGGACTGAAGCTTTCTTT
TRBV7-2	TRBD1	TRBJ2-1	many	CASSSQGAVYNEQFF	TGTGCCAGCAGTTCTCAGGGGGCGGTATACAATGAGCAGTTCTTC
TRBV7-2	NA	TRBJ1-6	NA	CASSLQRIRDSPLHF	TGTGCCAGCAGCCTTCAGAGGATACGGGATTCACCCCTCCACTTT
TRBV20-1	NA	TRBJ1-6	many	CSARESLVSPLHF	TGCAGTGCTAGGGAGTCCTTGGTTTCACCCCTCCACTTT
TRBV7-9	NA	TRBJ1-4	NA	CASSLTNQGTNEKLFF	TGTGCCAGCAGCTTGACAAATCAGGGAACTAATGAAAAACTGTTTTTT
TRBV7-2	TRBD2	TRBJ2-1	few	CASRNSGGLGNEQFF	TGTGCCAGCAGAAATAGCGGGGGCCTGGGGAATGAGCAGTTCTTC
TRBV11-2	NA	TRBJ1-1	NA	CASSLNGARNTEAFF	TGTGCCAGCAGCTTAAATGGGGCTCGGAACACTGAAGCTTTCTTT
TRBV6-5	TRBD1	TRBJ1-6	NA	CATRTGDKSPLHF	TGTGCCACCCGGACAGGGGATAAGTCACCCCTCCACTTT
TRBV29-1	NA	TRBJ2-1	few	CSVDEGNEQFF	TGCAGCGTTGATGAGGGGAATGAGCAGTTCTTC
TRBV4-1	NA	TRBJ2-7	many	CASSQGGGVHEQYF	TGCGCCAGCAGCCAAGGTGGAGGGGTCCACGAGCAGTACTTC
TRBV6-2/TRBV6-3	TRBD2	TRBJ2-1	many	CASSYSPMSGGLYNEQFF	TGTGCCAGCAGTTACTCGCCGATGAGCGGGGGCCTTTACAATGAGCAGTTCTTC
TRBV16	NA	TRBJ2-7	many	CASSQSGYEQYF	TGTGCCAGCAGCCAATCAGGGTACGAGCAGTACTTC
TRBV18	TRBD1	TRBJ1-5	NA	CASSPEGQGFGQPQHF	TGTGCCAGCTCACCAGAGGGACAGGGTTTCGGTCAGCCCCAGCATTTT
TRBV27	TRBD1	TRBJ1-1	few	CASSLSGTANTEAFF	TGTGCCAGCAGTTTATCCGGGACAGCCAACACTGAAGCTTTCTTT
TRBV7-9	NA	TRBJ2-7	many	CASSLAEGRDSYEQYF	TGTGCCAGCAGCTTAGCGGAAGGGCGAGACTCCTACGAGCAGTACTTC
TRBV20-1	NA	TRBJ1-2	many	CRPSRRGTNYGYTF	TGCAGGCCATCCCGGAGGGGTACTAACTATGGCTACACCTTC
TRBV11-1	TRBD1	TRBJ1-1	NA	CASSLVDRDTEAFF	TGTGCCAGCAGCTTAGTCGACAGGGACACTGAAGCTTTCTTT
TRBV12-3/TRBV12-4	TRBD2	TRBJ2-5	few	CASSLGTSGGLFQETQYF	TGTGCCAGCAGTCTAGGGACTAGCGGGGGGCTCTTCCAAGAGACCCAGTACTTC
TRBV20-1	TRBD1	TRBJ1-1	many	CSASHYRGGSRAFF	TGCAGTGCTTCCCACTACAGGGGTGGTTCGCGGGCTTTCTTT
TRBV3-1	NA	TRBJ1-4	many	CASSSTVEKLFF	TGTGCCAGCAGTTCGACTGTCGAAAAACTGTTTTTT
TRBV6-1	NA	TRBJ2-2	NA	CASSEDRAVTGELFF	TGTGCCAGCAGTGAAGACAGGGCAGTCACCGGGGAGCTGTTTTTT
TRBV11-2	NA	TRBJ2-3	many	CASSLEAGLPHTQYF	TGTGCCAGCAGCCTGGAGGCGGGCCTCCCGCATACGCAGTATTTT
TRBV5-1	NA	TRBJ2-3	NA	CASSPGEADTQYF	TGCGCCAGCAGCCCGGGGGAAGCAGATACGCAGTATTTT
TRBV7-2	NA	TRBJ1-1	many	CASSLVAIRDTEAFF	TGTGCCAGCAGCTTAGTCGCAATTCGGGACACTGAAGCTTTCTTT
TRBV12-3/TRBV12-4	TRBD2	TRBJ2-2	NA	CASSLVRPAGVEPGELFF	TGTGCCAGCAGTTTAGTCCGCCCAGCGGGAGTTGAGCCCGGGGAGCTGTTTTTT
TRBV2	TRBD2	TRBJ2-5	NA	CASRLSGLAGGGETQYF	TGTGCCAGCAGACTAAGCGGACTAGCGGGGGGAGGGGAGACCCAGTACTTC
TRBV3-1	NA	TRBJ1-6	NA	CASSQEHRGSPLHF	TGTGCCAGCAGCCAAGAGCACCGTGGTTCACCCCTCCACTTT
TRBV5-6	NA	TRBJ2-1	many	CASSLVGYEQFF	TGTGCCAGCAGCTTGGTGGGGTATGAGCAGTTCTTC
TRBV9	TRBD2	TRBJ2-5	NA	CASSAGLGEEETQYF	TGTGCCAGCAGCGCAGGACTAGGGGAGGAAGAGACCCAGTACTTC
TRBV2	TRBD2	TRBJ2-1	many	CASSEPGGGHEQFF	TGTGCCAGCAGTGAACCGGGGGGGGGCCATGAGCAGTTCTTC
TRBV29-1	NA	TRBJ2-2	NA	CSVAVTGELFF	TGCAGCGTTGCGGTAACCGGGGAGCTGTTTTTT
TRBV3-1	NA	TRBJ1-2	NA	CVSSGAAGDYGYTF	TGTGTCAGCAGCGGGGCGGCAGGAGACTATGGCTACACCTTC
TRBV5-4	TRBD1	TRBJ2-3	many	CASSRGAGGPDTQYF	TGTGCCAGCAGCAGGGGGGCAGGGGGCCCAGATACGCAGTATTTT
TRBV29-1	TRBD1	TRBJ1-2	NA	CSALTGTGNYGYTF	TGCAGCGCCCTCACCGGGACAGGAAACTATGGCTACACCTTC
TRBV5-1	NA	TRBJ1-6	few	CASSLNRTGRPLHF	TGCGCCAGCAGCTTAAACAGGACTGGGCGGCCCCTCCACTTT
TRBV7-3	TRBD1	TRBJ2-2	NA	CASSHRTGNTGELFF	TGTGCCAGCAGCCACCGGACAGGGAACACCGGGGAGCTGTTTTTT
TRBV12-3/TRBV12-4	NA	TRBJ2-1	NA	CASTVVVGETQFF	TGTGCCAGCACGGTGGTGGTCGGGGAGACCCAGTTCTTC
TRBV5-6	NA	TRBJ1-1	many	CASSLVGHLIMNTEAFF	TGTGCCAGCAGCTTGGTGGGACATCTTATCATGAACACTGAAGCTTTCTTT
TRBV20-1	TRBD2	TRBJ2-5	NA	CSARTSGDQETQYF	TGCAGTGCTAGAACCAGCGGGGATCAAGAGACCCAGTACTTC
TRBV13	TRBD1	TRBJ1-1	many	CASPGQRLTEAFF	TGTGCCAGCCCGGGACAGCGTTTGACTGAAGCTTTCTTT
TRBV12-3/TRBV12-4	NA	TRBJ2-3	NA	CASSLGVADTQYF	TGTGCCAGCAGTTTGGGGGTTGCAGATACGCAGTATTTT
TRBV5-1	NA	TRBJ1-1	NA	CASSWGWTETLNTEAFF	TGCGCCAGCAGCTGGGGCTGGACAGAAACTTTGAACACTGAAGCTTTCTTT
TRBV29-1	NA	TRBJ2-7	few	CSGGEYEQYF	TGCAGCGGGGGGGAATACGAGCAGTACTTC
TRBV14	TRBD2	TRBJ2-1	many	CASSQSLAGGRVEQFF	TGTGCCAGCAGCCAATCACTAGCGGGGGGCCGGGTTGAGCAGTTCTTC
TRBV2	NA	TRBJ2-5	many	CASSEAGTAGETQYF	TGTGCCAGCAGTGAGGCAGGGACTGCGGGAGAGACCCAGTACTTC
TRBV7-7	NA	TRBJ1-6	NA	CASSPHPSGRNSPLHF	TGTGCTAGCAGCCCCCACCCGAGCGGGCGTAATTCACCCCTCCACTTT